This TCR beta chain was profiled in a study of blood T cell repertoires in COVID-19. The CDR3 is 15 residues long. Per germline, CDR1 MNHNS and CDR2 SASEGT. The ends were cut back, 1 base at V and 2 bases at J, with 10 bases in the middle. In the authors' methods: It was from reference gene primer amplification that nucleated cell counts were estimated. Here immunoSEQ multiplex PCR was the method, and the copy in TCRdb shows in-frame clones only, minus some. D and trimming were read from the DNA, whereas the V and J calls and clone size are those reported in that table. The repertoire holds fewer than 200,000 clones, with roughly four fifths as singletons.

Sequencing was done on a sample of PBMCs or T cells enriched from blood (not recorded which). The chain recombines TRBV6-1 with TRBJ2-3; the D is unclear. The TCR originated in a man aged 45-65 years who had recovered from COVID-19. This CDR3 is CASSEGWQNTDTQYF. The CDR3 DNA reads as TGTGCCAGCAGTGAAGGTTGGCAGAACACAGATACGCAGTATTTT.